A single sample is the source of the 30 T cell receptor beta chains below, sequenced in a study of cytomegalovirus exposure and HLA in healthy donors. In the PCR, 60 Vbeta and 13 Jbeta primers were used. Measured with immunoSEQ multiplex PCR; TCRdb has only the in-frame clones, and not every one. The sample has 110,000 to 150,000 clones, roughly 79% seen once; the top ten hold around 10%. Material for sequencing was PBMCs. These receptors came from a woman in her fifties or sixties in good health and CMV-seropositive.

This clone appeared a few times. V and J are TRBV4-3 and TRBJ2-7, with D perhaps matching TRBD2 (5 bases). This CDR3 is 16 amino acids long. The V and J ends lost 0 bases and 2 bases respectively, with 14 bases between them. Germline CDR1 and CDR2: LGHNA and YSLEER. Written as DNA, the CDR3 is TGCGCCAGCAGCCAAGATTGGGAGACACTCACCTACGAGCAGTACTTC. Translation gives CASSQDWETLTYEQYF.

This clone showed up just a few times. The chain uses TRBV29-1 and TRBJ1-1; D not resolved. The germline V gene encodes CDR1 SQVTM and CDR2 ANQGSEA. The CDR3 runs 14 residues. V was trimmed by 4 bases and J by 2 bases, leaving 14 bases between them. CDR3 DNA sequence: TGCAGCGTTGCAATTTCGCGGGGAAACACTGAAGCTTTCTTT. Its protein is CSVAISRGNTEAFF.

J is TRBJ1-5 and V is TRBV6-1; D remains unclear. The V end was cut by 5 bases, the J end by 6 bases, with 11 bases between. Germline CDR1 reads MNHNS; CDR2 reads SASEGT. This CDR3 contains 13 residues. The CDR3 region is CASSPLGGQPQHF. The CDR3 bases are TGTGCCAGCAGTCCATTGGGAGGTCAGCCCCAGCATTTT.

The chain carries TRBV5-6 and TRBJ2-7; TRBD1 agrees at 7 bases. From germline, CDR1 is SGHDT and CDR2 YYEEEE. The length of the CDR3 is 15 residues. V lost 4 bases, J lost 1 base, and 8 bases stayed unmatched. The CDR3 DNA follows: TGTGCCAGCAGCAGAGACAGGGTAGGATCCTACGAGCAGTACTTC. As protein: CASSRDRVGSYEQYF.

The chain uses TRBV13 and TRBJ1-3, with D maybe TRBD1 (6 bases). This CDR3 has 15 residues. With 7 bases removed from V and 0 bases from J, the gap between germline ends came to 13 bases. The V gene's germline CDR1 is PRHDT and CDR2 FYEKMQ (reference sequence). The CDR3 region has the DNA TGTGCCAGCACAGGGGCAGTAGACTCTGGAAACACCATATATTTT. Translated, it gives CASTGAVDSGNTIYF. The full variable domain, its missing parts supplied by reference TRBV13 and TRBJ1-3, is AAGVIQSPRHLIKEKRETATLKCYPIPRHDTVYWYQQGPGQDPQFLISFYEKMQSDKGSIPDRFSAQQFSDYHSELNMSSLELGDSALYFCASTGAVDSGNTIYFGEGSWLTVV.

The rearrangement joins TRBV27 to TRBJ2-5; possible D gene TRBD2, 5 bases. There are 14 residues in the CDR3. V lost 10 bases, J lost 6 bases, and 21 bases lay in between. CDR1 and CDR2 (germline): MNHEY, SMNVEV (reference sequence). The CDR3 DNA is TGTGCCACCGCTACGACCGCGAGGGTGAAGACCCAGTACTTC. The encoded protein is CATATTARVKTQYF.

The V gene is TRBV4-1, the J gene TRBJ1-2; D not certain. The CDR3 loop spans 12 amino acids. Germline CDR1 is MGHRA and CDR2 is YSYEKL. Deletions cut 3 bases from V and 9 bases from J, with 11 bases between. The CDR3 coding sequence is TGCGCCAGCAGCCAGCTGCCGGGGAGCTACACCTTC. Translating it yields CASSQLPGSYTF.

This clone was picked up one time. The chain joins TRBV4-2 to TRBJ2-2; a possible D gene is TRBD2 (6 bases). Germline assignment: CDR1 LGHNA and CDR2 YNFKEQ. V lost 9 bases to trimming and J lost 3 bases, with 14 bases between them. This CDR3 is 14 amino acids long. CDR3 nucleotides: TGTGCCAGTCGAACTGGGACTGACACCGGGGAGCTGTTTTTT. As protein: CASRTGTDTGELFF.

CDR3 amino acids: CASSFGAGDQPQHF. The CDR3 bases are TGTGCCAGCAGCTTCGGGGCAGGGGATCAGCCCCAGCATTTT. The J gene is TRBJ1-5, the V gene TRBV11-3, with a tentative D call TRBD1 (6 bases). The V gene lost 3 bases and the J gene lost 5 bases, with 11 bases spanning the gap. The CDR3 loop spans 14 amino acids. CDR1 and CDR2 from the germline V gene are SGHNT and YENEEA.

The rearrangement uses TRBV27 and TRBJ1-1; 7 positions agree with TRBD1. The CDR3 is 15 residues long. J lost 4 bases, V lost 3 bases, and 8 bases had no gene match. Germline CDR1 MNHEY, CDR2 SMNVEV (reference sequence). The CDR3 loop is CASSFYHPGGTEAFF. The CDR3, as DNA: TGTGCCAGCAGTTTCTATCACCCAGGGGGCACTGAAGCTTTCTTT.

In this sample, this clone turned up once. This sequence joins TRBV13 and TRBJ2-7; TRBD1 matches 11 bases. With V trimmed by 5 bases and J by 3 bases, 6 bases remained unmatched. CDR1 and CDR2 (germline): PRHDT, FYEKMQ (reference sequence). The CDR3 contains 15 residues. The CDR3 here is CASSPGQGDHYEQYF. The CDR3 DNA reads TGTGCCAGCAGCCCGGGACAGGGGGACCACTACGAGCAGTACTTC. Full variable domain (missing parts from reference TRBV13 and TRBJ2-7): AAGVIQSPRHLIKEKRETATLKCYPIPRHDTVYWYQQGPGQDPQFLISFYEKMQSDKGSIPDRFSAQQFSDYHSELNMSSLELGDSALYFCASSPGQGDHYEQYFGPGTRLTVT.

J is TRBJ1-1 and V is TRBV30, with 7 bases that match TRBD1. Germline V lookup: CDR1 GTSNPN, CDR2 SVGIG (reference sequence). This CDR3 contains 15 residues. V lost 3 bases, J lost 3 bases, and 10 bases stayed unmatched. CDR3 sequence reads: CAWRNQGTAYTEAFF. CDR3 coding DNA: TGTGCCTGGAGGAATCAAGGGACAGCTTACACTGAAGCTTTCTTT.

The V gene is TRBV5-1, the J gene TRBJ1-2; 7 positions agree with TRBD1. The CDR3 is 13 residues long. CDR1 is SGHRS, CDR2 YFSETQ, per germline. V lost 4 bases and J lost 4; bases outside the gene matches: 4. The CDR3 protein is CASSPGQAYGYTF. The CDR3, as DNA: TGCGCCAGCAGCCCAGGACAGGCCTATGGCTACACCTTC.

As concerns this clone: Relative to the germline gene, one junction end is altered; a read error may explain this. This chain's CDR3 is CSARGPNEQFF. CDR3 DNA sequence: TGCAGTGCCAGAGGTCCTAATGAGCAGTTCTTC. The gene calls are TRBV20-1 and TRBJ2-1; D is unresolved. The CDR3 sequence is 11 residues long. Germline-derived CDR1 and CDR2 are DFQATT and SNEGSKA (reference sequence).

The chain links TRBV5-6 to TRBJ2-1; a weak D match, TRBD2 (5 bases). CDR1 SGHDT and CDR2 YYEEEE come from the germline V gene. This CDR3 region has 18 residues. Trimming took off 1 base at V and 0 bases at J, with 17 bases between the two ends. The CDR3 sequence is CASSLMRGQPSSYNEQFF. CDR3 nucleotide sequence: TGTGCCAGCAGCTTGATGAGAGGGCAGCCAAGCTCCTACAATGAGCAGTTCTTC.

This chain joins TRBV5-6 and TRBJ1-4; 8 positions match TRBD1. This CDR3 is built from 14 residues. Germline trimming cut 3 bases from V and 8 bases from J; bases unmatched to any gene: 6. Germline V CDR1 and CDR2: SGHDT, YYEEEE. CDR3 sequence: CASSSGGGREKLFF. The CDR3 DNA is TGTGCCAGCAGCTCAGGGGGCGGAAGGGAAAAACTGTTTTTT.

The chain employs TRBV10-3 and TRBJ2-1, with 8 bases aligning to TRBD2. Germline trimming cut 10 bases from V and 7 bases from J; bases unmatched to any gene: 6. Germline CDR1 ENHRY, CDR2 SYGVKD. The CDR3 extends over 12 amino acids. The DNA of the CDR3 is TGTGCCACCGGGGGGGAGAGAAATGAGCAGTTCTTC. As protein: CATGGERNEQFF.

V usage is TRBV4-1 and J usage is TRBJ1-2, with unresolved D. Germline lookup yields CDR1 MGHRA and CDR2 YSYEKL. With 3 bases removed from V and 0 bases from J, the gap between germline ends came to 11 bases. CDR3 length: 15 amino acids. The CDR3 is CASSQGGRPNYGYTF. The CDR3 bases are TGCGCCAGCAGCCAGGGAGGCAGACCTAACTATGGCTACACCTTC.

The CDR3 reads CASSTGLAGDLDEQYF. The CDR3 bases are TGCGCCAGCAGCACGGGACTAGCGGGAGATCTAGACGAGCAGTACTTC. The rearrangement links TRBV5-1 to TRBJ2-7; 14 bases are shared with TRBD2. The V segment lost 4 bases and the J segment 5 bases; nucleotides outside the gene matches: 8. This CDR3 region has 16 residues. Germline V gene data show CDR1 as SGHRS and CDR2 as YFSETQ.

The chain links TRBV10-3 to TRBJ2-3; maybe TRBD2 (7 bases). The germline V and J ends were trimmed by 3 bases and 2 bases, with 15 bases remaining between them. Per germline, CDR1 ENHRY and CDR2 SYGVKD. The CDR3 consists of 16 residues. In nucleotides, the CDR3 is TGTGCCATCAGTGACCCCGGGGGGCTACCCACAGATACGCAGTATTTT. Its protein product is CAISDPGGLPTDTQYF.

A few counts support this clone. The chain has TRBV7-9 and TRBJ2-7; 10 bases align to TRBD2. The length of the CDR3 is 16 residues. The ends lost 4 bases at V and 3 bases at J; junction bases unmatched: 9. CDR1 and CDR2 from the germline V gene are SEHNR and FQNEAQ (reference sequence). CDR3 nucleotide sequence: TGTGCCAGCAGCTCGCCGTCTAGCGGGAGCATCTACGAGCAGTACTTC. It yields the protein CASSSPSSGSIYEQYF.

The sample holds a few counts of this clone. The chain couples TRBV11-2 to TRBJ1-1, with D unclear. The CDR3 sequence is 13 residues long. CDR1 is SGHAT and CDR2 is FQNNGV in the germline V gene. V lost 1 base, J lost 8 bases, and 11 bases lay in between. The CDR3 DNA sequence: TGTGCCAGCAGCTTAGCTGGGGAGTGGGAAGCTTTCTTT. It yields the protein CASSLAGEWEAFF.

The chain combines TRBV29-1 with TRBJ2-1; D possibly corresponds to TRBD1 (6 bases). The CDR3 covers 14 residues. V lost 5 bases to trimming and J lost 1 base, with 12 bases between them. CDR1 is SQVTM and CDR2 is ANQGSEA in the germline V gene. CDR3 residues: CSVRVQGSYNEQFF. CDR3 sequence (DNA): TGCAGCGTTAGGGTCCAGGGGTCCTACAATGAGCAGTTCTTC.

This clone was counted only a few times. The rearrangement uses TRBV15 and TRBJ2-7; TRBD1 might be the D (6 bases). The V end lost 0 bases, the J end lost 5 bases, and 14 bases lay between the germline ends. The germline V gene has CDR1 LNHNV and CDR2 YYDKDF (reference sequence). The CDR3 is 15 residues long. The chain's CDR3 is CATSRDFTGLNEQYF. In DNA, the CDR3 is TGTGCCACCAGCAGAGATTTCACAGGGCTGAACGAGCAGTACTTC.

V usage is TRBV4-2 and J usage is TRBJ2-1, with 13 bases fitting TRBD2. CDR1 is LGHNA, CDR2 YNFKEQ, per germline. V was pared by 1 base and J by 0 bases, with 9 bases of the junction left unmatched. CDR3 length: 20 residues. The CDR3 bases are TGTGCCAGCAGCCAAGCCGGGACTAGCGGGACCTTTGGCTCCTACAATGAGCAGTTCTTC. Its protein product is CASSQAGTSGTFGSYNEQFF.

CDR3 nucleotide sequence: TGTGCCAGCTCACCACCGGAAGGGGCCCGGGAGCAGTTCTTC. Amino acid sequence: CASSPPEGAREQFF. The chain is built from TRBV18 and TRBJ2-1; weak D call: TRBD1 (5 bases). Trimming shortened V by 0 bases and J by 10 bases, and 13 bases separated the two germline ends. Germline CDR1 reads KGHSH; CDR2 reads LQKENI. CDR3 size: 14 residues.

The chain employs TRBV6-6 and TRBJ1-1; no definite D call. The ends were cut back, 5 bases at V and 1 base at J, with 5 bases in the middle. Per germline, CDR1 MNHNY and CDR2 SVGAGI (reference sequence). This CDR3 contains 12 residues. CDR3 residues: CASSRGNTEAFF. CDR3 sequence (DNA): TGTGCCAGCAGTCGGGGGAACACTGAAGCTTTCTTT.

Comments on this clone: A junction boundary mismatches the germline segment, possibly from a read error. The CDR3 loop reads CSSSLEKGVNTEAFF. The CDR3 DNA is TGTTCCAGCAGCTTAGAAAAGGGGGTGAACACTGAAGCTTTCTTT. The J gene is TRBJ1-1, the V gene TRBV7-9; a weak D match, TRBD1 (6 bases). Germline V gene data show CDR1 as SEHNR and CDR2 as FQNEAQ (reference sequence). This CDR3 has 15 amino acids.

V is TRBV7-9 and J is TRBJ2-7; D perhaps matches TRBD2 (6 bases). The V end was cut by 8 bases, the J end by 13 bases, with 9 bases between. This CDR3 is built from 8 residues. Germline CDR1 and CDR2: SEHNR and FQNEAQ (reference sequence). DNA for the CDR3: TGTGCCAGCGGGGGAGGTTACTTC. This gives the protein CASGGGYF.

The J gene is TRBJ1-1, the V gene TRBV30; D gene ambiguous. The CDR3 length is 13 residues. CDR1 GTSNPN and CDR2 SVGIG come from the germline V gene (reference sequence). V dropped 2 bases and J dropped 2 bases, with 9 bases sitting between them. The CDR3 protein is CAWSLGENTEAFF. Written as DNA, the CDR3 is TGTGCCTGGAGTCTTGGAGAAAACACTGAAGCTTTCTTT.